This T cell receptor beta chain was sequenced in a study of blood T cell repertoires in COVID-19. The wider study: The United States, Italy and Spain provided the acute and convalescent COVID-19 samples. The cDNA or gDNA used as material had been derived from T cells, B-cell-depleted T cells, or PBMCs.

Germline V gene sequence: CDR1 MNHEY, CDR2 SMNVEV (reference sequence). The CDR3 is 16 residues long. V lost 3 bases, J lost 2 bases, and 15 bases lay in between. Authors' data handling: Estimation of nucleated cell counts relied on the amplification of reference gene primers. Libraries were prepared by immunoSEQ multiplex PCR; TCRdb keeps only in-frame clonotypes and omits some of them. The V and J calls and the clone size are those of that table, but D and trimming were determined from the DNA. The table lists 50,000 to 65,000 clones, 55% to 80% of them singletons. Seattle patient enrollment occurred during active infection, with longitudinal follow-up thereafter.

The sequence came from an older woman with COVID-19, enrolled during active disease. Sequenced material: peripheral blood. The V and J genes are TRBV27 and TRBJ2-3; D might be TRBD2 (5 bases). The CDR3 loop reads CASSFLPSRYTDTQYF. The CDR3 DNA is TGTGCCAGCAGTTTTCTCCCTAGCCGTTACACAGATACGCAGTATTTT.